This T cell receptor (beta chain) emerged from a study of T cells in Graves' hyperthyroidism and ophthalmopathy. The germline V gene has CDR1 LNHDA and CDR2 SQIVND (reference sequence). The junction had 8 bases not matched to a gene; V was cut back by 6 bases and J by 2 bases. The CDR3 is 15 amino acids. It was RNA transcripts that yielded the amplified TCR beta CDR3 regions. HTBI primers were employed in a first-round RT-PCR of the TCR CDR3. TCRdb reprocessed the multiplex PCR reads with MiXCR, giving one entry per CDR3 protein. The table lists hundreds of thousands of distinct CDR3 sequences, roughly 18% of them singletons. The sample holds a few counts of this clonotype.

This chain links TRBV19 with TRBJ1-1, with TRBD1 identical over 8 bases. The sample was blood. This TCR came from a woman aged 18-29 years with Graves' ophthalmopathy. CDR3 protein: CASRRGQGQNTEAFF. In nucleotides, the CDR3 is TGTGCCAGTAGACGAGGACAGGGTCAAAACACTGAAGCTTTCTTT. Based on the CDR3 plus reference TRBV19 and TRBJ1-1, the full variable domain is DGGITQSPKYLFRKEGQNVTLSCEQNLNHDAMYWYRQDPGQGLRLIYYSQIVNDFQKGDIAEGYSVSREKKESFPLTVTSAQKNPTAFYLCASRRGQGQNTEAFFGQGTRLTVV.